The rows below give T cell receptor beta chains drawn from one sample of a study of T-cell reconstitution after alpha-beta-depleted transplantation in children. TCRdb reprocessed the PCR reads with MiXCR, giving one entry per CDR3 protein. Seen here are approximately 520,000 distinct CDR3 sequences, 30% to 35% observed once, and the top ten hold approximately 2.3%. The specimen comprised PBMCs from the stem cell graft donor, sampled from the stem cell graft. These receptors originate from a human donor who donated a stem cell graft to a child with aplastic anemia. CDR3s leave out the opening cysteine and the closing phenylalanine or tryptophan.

CDR3 protein: ASSPQGQGNEQF
J gene: TRBJ2-1
V gene: TRBV7-2

CDR3 protein: ASSLVVGGRYNEQF
J gene: TRBJ2-1
V gene: TRBV5-6

CDR3 protein: ASSLVGLAMADTQY
J gene: TRBJ2-3
V gene: TRBV11-2

CDR3 protein: ASSTSQPWDTQY
J gene: TRBJ2-3
V gene: TRBV5-4

CDR3 protein: ASSAGRTSGQETQY
J gene: TRBJ2-5
V gene: TRBV28

CDR3 protein: ASAPTSGTIEQF
J gene: TRBJ2-1
V gene: TRBV19

CDR3 protein: ASRNPDRRRGGELF
J gene: TRBJ2-2
V gene: TRBV3-1

CDR3 protein: ASSLVIGHEAF
J gene: TRBJ1-1
V gene: TRBV12-3/TRBV12-4

CDR3 protein: ASSTGQGGTGELF
J gene: TRBJ2-2
V gene: TRBV6-2/TRBV6-3

CDR3 protein: ASSPMAGVAEQF
J gene: TRBJ2-1
V gene: TRBV5-1

CDR3 protein: ASSRSRFSSQH
J gene: TRBJ1-5
V gene: TRBV28

CDR3 protein: ASSFLTSGRSTYNEQF
J gene: TRBJ2-1
V gene: TRBV5-1

CDR3 protein: ASSPSREQPQH
J gene: TRBJ1-5
V gene: TRBV18

CDR3 protein: ASSLAGGDAAGGYT
J gene: TRBJ1-2
V gene: TRBV5-5